This TCR beta chain stems from a study of blood T cell repertoires in COVID-19. Trimming removed 2 bases from V and 6 bases from J; junction bases left unmatched: 8. The CDR3 runs 16 residues. Germline CDR1 is MNHEY and CDR2 is SVGEGT. Libraries were prepared by immunoSEQ multiplex PCR; TCRdb keeps only in-frame clonotypes and omits some of them. The sample comprises 150,000 or so clones, 85% to 90% of which are singletons, and about 6.3% rests with the top ten. The chain is built from TRBV6-2 or TRBV6-3 and TRBJ2-4; 9 nucleotides line up with TRBD1. Sequenced sample: PBMCs or T cells enriched from blood (not recorded which). The receptor comes from a woman aged 45-60 years who had recovered from COVID-19. The CDR3 region is CASSYETGGARNIQYF. The CDR3 DNA is TGTGCCAGCAGTTACGAGACAGGGGGGGCAAGAAACATTCAGTACTTC.